This T cell receptor (beta chain) originates from a study of blood T cell repertoires in COVID-19 (dated by TCRdb to about 2020). For the wider study: Collaborator samples came from the United States, Italy and Spain and covered acute and convalescent phases of COVID-19. The material from the prospective study consisted of cDNA or gDNA derived from T cells, B-cell-depleted T cells, or PBMCs. Deeply sampled blood TCRbeta repertoires from subjects exposed to, actively infected with, or recovered from COVID-19 were included in the dataset. A freely available public database, intended as a resource for researchers studying the immune response to SARS-CoV-2, is where the repertoires were released. Samples were obtained from the ongoing ImmuneRACE study (first 160 participants) and from over a thousand subjects provided by 6 global collaborators. Nearly every sample came with metadata listing a de-identified subject ID, COVID-19 status, age in years and sex. Where available, HLA class I and class II types were obtained from metadata supplied by the sample provider rather than from assay-based typing. General conclusions and limits of the study: The quantity of clinical and demographic metadata differed by source and by participant and was supplied without curation.

Remarks on this clone: Its binding antigen is unknown. Per-nucleotide qualities are absent, and no much larger clonotype sits a single base away.

The immunoSEQ Assay, a bias-controlled multiplex PCR, was used to amplify TCRbeta CDR3 regions from genomic DNA. The original pipeline was this. Within the assay, amplification of reference gene primers was used to estimate how many nucleated cells each sample contained. To quantify the absolute abundance of each unique TCRbeta CDR3 rearrangement, sequence reads were collapsed and filtered. For each sample, productive Simpson clonality was calculated as the square root of Simpson's diversity index over productive rearrangements. Sourced from immuneACCESS, this table was stored by TCRdb with only in-frame sequences that have V and J called. A share of the clones is absent; for the studies checked, an unresolved V gene accounts for under half, and the remainder has no known explanation. Clone size and V and J calls were adopted from that table, with D and trimming inferred from the DNA. This sample holds 500,000 to 600,000 clones; roughly nine tenths were observed only once. The top ten clones comprise 7.5% to 9.5% of the sample.

One collaborating source in Seattle enrolled patients while the patients were actively infected and followed the patients over time throughout the course of disease. Each collaborating institution followed its own protocols to collect whole blood in K2EDTA tubes. For TCRbeta analysis, collaborators shipped samples in one of three forms: frozen whole blood, isolated PBMCs, or DNA extracted from either of those sample types. The germline V gene gives CDR1 as SGHTA and CDR2 as FQGNSA. Measured from the cysteine to the phenylalanine, the CDR3 is 13 residues long. Here the CDR3 DNA is all that survives: 39 bases in frame from base 1. V and J are truncated by 5 bases and 10 bases respectively, leaving an intervening sequence of 15 bases.

The rearranged chain carries TRBV7-2 and TRBJ2-1; 6 matching bases give a weak D call of TRBD1. This TCR came from a woman in her forties or fifties with COVID-19, enrolled during active disease. Input material: peripheral blood. This receptor has the CDR3 CASSPGDTFEQFF. The nucleotides read TGTGCCAGCAGCCCAGGGGATACCTTCGAGCAGTTCTTC.